This TCR beta chain was sequenced in a study of shared clonotypes between healthy human individuals. Study-wide results and caveats: Clonotypes that were shared across a handful of donors made up approximately 5% of naive CD4 clonotypes. The generation probabilities recorded for non-shared clonotypes fell below those of clonotypes shared by all four donors.

About this clone itself: Its cognate antigen is unknown.

CDR3 length: 15 residues. V shed 5 bases, J shed 1 base, and the junction held 7 bases outside the gene matches. The germline V gene has CDR1 MDHEN and CDR2 SYDVKM. As originally analysed: Junction-only sequences produced by ImmunoSEQ had no quality scores, so filtering differed. Generated by immunoSEQ multiplex PCR, the TCRdb table keeps only in-frame clones and is missing some. For V, J and clone size, that table is used; D and trimming come from the DNA. The sample includes roughly 760,000 clones, under 80% of them seen just once. This chain links TRBV28 with TRBJ1-2; the match to TRBD1 covers 7 bases. This TCR came from a woman aged 25 to 39 in good health. Sample: memory CD4+ T cells sorted from blood. Subset in this sample: CD45RA-negative fraction. As DNA, the CDR3 is TGTGCCAGCAGTCCCGGTACAGGGGATAACTATGGCTACACCTTC. It is translated as CASSPGTGDNYGYTF.